This is a list of T cell receptor beta chains from one sample in a study of neurological immune-mediated disorders. Each CDR3 protein is one row after TCRdb ran MiXCR on the 5' RACE reads. The table lists roughly 100,000 distinct CDR3 sequences, 3.5% of them singletons. The material sequenced was PBMCs. These receptors were collected from a young woman with multiple sclerosis. CDR3s include the opening cysteine and the closing phenylalanine or tryptophan. A D gene is named only where the DNA matches it firmly. Only part of the rows carry a size: once, few, many, or a class if the clone is expanded.

V: TRBV12-3/TRBV12-4; J: TRBJ1-5; D: .; size: many; CDR3: CASSSPDRGQPQHF; DNA: TGTGCCAGCAGTTCACCCGATCGGGGTCAGCCCCAGCATTTT
V: TRBV10-3; J: TRBJ2-5; D: TRBD1; size: many; CDR3: CAISNGQGQETQYF; DNA: TGTGCCATCAGCAATGGACAGGGCCAAGAGACCCAGTACTTC
V: TRBV5-5; J: TRBJ2-3; D: TRBD2; size: many; CDR3: CASSLPAGITDTQYF; DNA: TGTGCCAGCAGTCTGCCAGCGGGGATCACAGATACGCAGTATTTT
V: TRBV11-1; J: TRBJ2-3; D: .; size: once; CDR3: CATSLAGTDTQYF; DNA: TGTGCCACCAGCTTAGCAGGGACAGATACGCAGTATTTT
V: TRBV11-3; J: TRBJ1-1; D: .; size: .; CDR3: CASSLAGDMNTEAFF; DNA: TGTGCCAGCAGCTTAGCTGGGGATATGAACACTGAAGCTTTCTTT
V: TRBV5-1; J: TRBJ2-5; D: TRBD2; size: many; CDR3: CASSWTSGRYQETQYF; DNA: TGCGCCAGCAGCTGGACTAGCGGGAGATACCAAGAGACCCAGTACTTC
V: TRBV7-7; J: TRBJ2-5; D: .; size: many; CDR3: CASSFRSRETQYF; DNA: TGTGCCAGCAGCTTTCGTAGTAGAGAGACCCAGTACTTC
V: TRBV7-2; J: TRBJ2-1; D: TRBD2; size: many; CDR3: CASRLAGGFYNEQFF; DNA: TGTGCCAGCCGGCTAGCGGGAGGGTTCTACAATGAGCAGTTCTTC
V: TRBV6-4; J: TRBJ2-7; D: TRBD1; size: many; CDR3: CASSKTGTGEYEQYF; DNA: TGTGCCAGCAGTAAAACAGGGACAGGAGAATACGAGCAGTACTTC
V: TRBV7-2; J: TRBJ2-1; D: .; size: many; CDR3: CASSEYNEQFF; DNA: TGTGCCAGCAGCGAATACAATGAGCAGTTCTTC
V: TRBV6-1; J: TRBJ2-1; D: .; size: many; CDR3: CASSEVADLYNEQFF; DNA: TGTGCCAGCAGTGAGGTAGCGGACCTGTACAATGAGCAGTTCTTC
V: TRBV2; J: TRBJ2-3; D: TRBD2; size: many; CDR3: CASRAGTSGTTDTQYF; DNA: TGTGCCAGCAGGGCGGGGACTAGCGGCACCACAGATACGCAGTATTTT
V: TRBV9; J: TRBJ2-7; D: .; size: many; CDR3: CASSVAGGTRYEQYF; DNA: TGTGCCAGCAGCGTAGCTGGGGGCACAAGATACGAGCAGTACTTC
V: TRBV29-1; J: TRBJ1-2; D: .; size: many; CDR3: CSALSPSLGYTF; DNA: TGCAGCGCCCTTTCCCCCAGCCTTGGCTACACCTTC
V: TRBV27; J: TRBJ2-1; D: .; size: many; CDR3: CASSYRGYRDLYNEQFF; DNA: TGTGCCAGCAGTTATAGAGGTTACAGGGACCTGTACAATGAGCAGTTCTTC
V: TRBV18; J: TRBJ2-3; D: TRBD2; size: many; CDR3: CASSTTGTSGRLADTQYF; DNA: TGTGCCAGCTCGACAACCGGGACTAGCGGGAGATTAGCAGATACGCAGTATTTT
V: TRBV19; J: TRBJ2-1; D: .; size: many; CDR3: CASRTDSNRLSYNEQFF; DNA: TGTGCCAGTAGGACGGACAGTAACAGACTCTCCTACAATGAGCAGTTCTTC
V: TRBV11-2; J: TRBJ2-5; D: .; size: few; CDR3: CASSLKGGPETQYF; DNA: TGTGCCAGCAGCTTGAAGGGGGGCCCTGAGACCCAGTACTTC
V: TRBV5-5; J: TRBJ2-3; D: TRBD2; size: few; CDR3: CASSSRTSVDTKYF; DNA: TGTGCCAGCAGCTCCAGGACTAGCGTAGATACGAAGTATTTT
V: TRBV5-1; J: TRBJ2-1; D: .; size: many; CDR3: CASSLENYNEQFF; DNA: TGCGCCAGCAGCTTGGAGAACTACAATGAGCAGTTCTTC